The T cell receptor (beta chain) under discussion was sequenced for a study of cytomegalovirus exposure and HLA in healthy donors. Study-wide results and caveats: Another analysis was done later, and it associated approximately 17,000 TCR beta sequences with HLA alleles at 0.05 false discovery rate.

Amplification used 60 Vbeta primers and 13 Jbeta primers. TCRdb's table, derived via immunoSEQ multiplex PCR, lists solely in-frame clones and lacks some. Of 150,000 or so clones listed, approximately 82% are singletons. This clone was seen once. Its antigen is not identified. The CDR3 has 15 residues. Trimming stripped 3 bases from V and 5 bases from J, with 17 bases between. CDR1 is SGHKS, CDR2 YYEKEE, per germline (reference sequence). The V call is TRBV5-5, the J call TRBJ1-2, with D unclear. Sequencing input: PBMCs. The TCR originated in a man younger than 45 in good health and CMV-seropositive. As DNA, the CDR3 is TGTGCCAGCAGCTCCCTAGCACGGCAGCGATATGGCTACACCTTC. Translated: CASSSLARQRYGYTF. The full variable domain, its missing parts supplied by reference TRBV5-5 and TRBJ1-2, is DAGVTQSPTHLIKTRGQQVTLRCSPISGHKSVSWYQQVLGQGPQFIFQYYEKEERGRGNFPDRFSARQFPNYSSELNVNALLLGDSALYLCASSSLARQRYGYTFGSGTRLTVV.